The 25 T cell receptor beta chains in this list originate from one sample, sequenced in a study of vaccination effects on CD4 cells after COVID-19 (dated by TCRdb to the early 2020s). Receptor amplification or capture employed the immunoSEQ multiplex PCR assay. TCRdb re-hosts the immuneACCESS table, in-frame sequences only. Its copies lack some clones; in the studies checked, an unresolved V gene accounts for under half of them, and the cause for the rest is not known. Counted in this sample were more than 35,000 clones; 65% to 70% of them appeared once. The ten most abundant clones make up around 4.4% of the sample. After around ten days of culture, CD4+ T cells were isolated with the EasySep CD4+ T cell isolation kit. The antigens for these receptors are not known. Source: CD4+ T cells from PBMCs cultured without peptide, taken before COVID-19 vaccination. Receptor source: a human donor who received a COVID-19 vaccine.

This clone was observed a few times. V is TRBV12-3 or TRBV12-4 and J is TRBJ2-7, with 9 bases lining up with TRBD1. V dropped 5 bases and J dropped 7; count of bases not matched to a gene: 6. This CDR3 comprises 13 residues. The CDR3 protein is CASSRDRVGEQYF. The CDR3 nucleotides are TGTGCCAGCAGTCGGGACAGGGTAGGAGAGCAGTACTTC.

The rearrangement joins TRBV30 to TRBJ2-1; D is ambiguous. CDR3 length equals 12 residues. CDR1 and CDR2 (germline): GTSNPN, SVGIG (reference sequence). Between the trimmed V and J ends, which lost 7 bases and 1 base, there was a span of 8 bases. DNA of the CDR3: TGTGCCTCCACCAGTTCCTACAATGAGCAGTTCTTC. Translating gives CASTSSYNEQFF.

The V call is TRBV18, the J call TRBJ2-5; D gene ambiguous. CDR3 size: 16 residues. Looked up from germline, CDR1 is KGHSH and CDR2 is LQKENI. Trimming removed 1 base at V and 5 bases at J, with 17 bases between. This CDR3 is CASSPRSTRLGETQYF. The DNA for the CDR3 is TGTGCCAGCTCACCACGATCGACGAGACTTGGGGAGACCCAGTACTTC.

This clone came up once. The chain employs TRBV19 and TRBJ2-4; 9 nucleotides match TRBD1. Germline-derived CDR1 and CDR2 are LNHDA and SQIVND (reference sequence). With 5 bases clipped from V and 6 bases from J, the junction kept 5 bases outside the gene matches. CDR3 length equals 14 residues. The chain's CDR3 is CASSDRGYGNIQYF. DNA of the CDR3: TGTGCCAGTAGTGACAGGGGGTACGGAAACATTCAGTACTTC.

The chain links TRBV5-4 to TRBJ2-2, with D hard to call. Germline CDR1 is SGHNT and CDR2 is YYREEE (reference sequence). Trimming pared 0 bases from V and 0 bases from J, leaving 9 bases between. The CDR3 is 16 amino acids. CDR3 sequence reads: CASSLAVDANTGELFF. The CDR3 nucleotides are TGTGCCAGCAGCTTGGCTGTAGACGCGAACACCGGGGAGCTGTTTTTT.

J is TRBJ2-7 and V is TRBV5-1, with D perhaps TRBD1 (5 bases). The germline V and J ends were trimmed by 0 bases and 0 bases, with 16 bases remaining between them. This CDR3 comprises 17 residues. The germline CDR1 and CDR2 sequences are SGHRS and YFSETQ. In DNA form, the CDR3 reads TGCGCCAGCAGCTTGGCGGACATCGAGCCTAACTCCTACGAGCAGTACTTC. Protein sequence: CASSLADIEPNSYEQYF. The variable domain in full, completed from reference TRBV5-1 and TRBJ2-7, reads KAGVTQTPRYLIKTRGQQVTLSCSPISGHRSVSWYQQTPGQGLQFLFEYFSETQRNKGNFPGRFSGRQFSNSRSEMNVSTLELGDSALYLCASSLADIEPNSYEQYFGPGTRLTVT.

This clone is categorized as medium-sized. The V and J genes are TRBV5-5 and TRBJ1-1, with 7 bases fitting TRBD1. Germline assignment: CDR1 SGHKS and CDR2 YYEKEE (reference sequence). Trimming cost V 1 base and J 4 bases; bases outside gene matches: 13. The CDR3 extends over 17 amino acids. CDR3 loop: CASSLWAGGDPSTEAFF. The CDR3 bases are TGTGCCAGCAGCTTGTGGGCAGGGGGGGACCCGAGCACTGAAGCTTTCTTT.

The chain employs TRBV10-3 and TRBJ2-7; maybe TRBD2 (6 bases). V lost 7 bases to trimming and J lost 6 bases, with 13 bases between them. Germline V gives CDR1 ENHRY, CDR2 SYGVKD. The CDR3 covers 12 residues. The chain's CDR3 is CAITGLQREQYF. As DNA, the CDR3 is TGTGCCATCACGGGACTCCAACGCGAGCAGTACTTC.

The genes are TRBV3-1 (or the pseudogene TRBV3-2) and TRBJ2-1; TRBD2 matches at 9 bases. Germline loops: CDR1 LGHDT, CDR2 YNNKEL (reference sequence). Trimming at V came to 1 base and at J to 9 bases, leaving 16 bases not matched to a gene. The CDR3 has 18 amino acids. The CDR3 DNA follows: TGTGCCAGCAGCCAAGGAGGGAAAACAGCGGGGGGCGGGTTTGAGCAGTTCTTC. This sequence encodes CASSQGGKTAGGGFEQFF.

This chain joins TRBV6-5 and TRBJ1-1; no definite D call. V lost 7 bases and J lost 7, with 13 bases in between. CDR3 size: 12 residues. Germline V lookup: CDR1 MNHEY, CDR2 SVGAGI. This CDR3 is CASTLDKGEAFF. CDR3 DNA sequence: TGTGCCAGCACCCTAGATAAGGGTGAAGCTTTCTTT.

In its sample, this clone was seen once. The chain has TRBV3-1 (or the pseudogene TRBV3-2) and TRBJ2-7; TRBD1 aligns across 7 bases. CDR3 length: 15 amino acids. The germline V gene encodes CDR1 LGHDT and CDR2 YNNKEL (reference sequence). The ends lost 6 bases at V and 6 bases at J; junction bases unmatched: 14. CDR3 protein: CASRRTQGGVFEQYF. CDR3 nucleotide sequence: TGTGCCAGCAGAAGGACTCAAGGGGGCGTTTTCGAGCAGTACTTC.

This clone was detected a few times. This chain links TRBV5-1 with TRBJ1-4, with D perhaps TRBD1 (5 bases). V gave up 4 bases and J gave up 4 bases, with 14 bases separating them. CDR1 and CDR2 (germline): SGHRS, YFSETQ. This CDR3 contains 15 residues. CDR3 amino acids: CASSPSGMGNEKLFF. The CDR3 DNA reads as TGCGCCAGCAGCCCCTCAGGGATGGGTAATGAAAAACTGTTTTTT.

The chain combines TRBV2 with TRBJ2-5; the D is unclear. The CDR3 is 13 amino acids. V lost 8 bases, J lost 4 bases, and 14 bases lay in between. CDR1 is SNHLY and CDR2 is FYNNEI in the germline V gene. The DNA for the CDR3 is TGTGCCAGCCTTAGGGTCATCCTAGAGACCCAGTACTTC. Amino acids: CASLRVILETQYF.

The chain links TRBV4-1 to TRBJ1-5; D uncertain. Germline V CDR1 and CDR2: MGHRA, YSYEKL. The CDR3 contains 16 residues. Trimming removed 0 bases at V and 1 base at J, with 10 bases between. The CDR3 sequence is CASSQDPGESNQPQHF. For the CDR3, the DNA is TGCGCCAGCAGCCAAGATCCCGGGGAAAGCAATCAGCCCCAGCATTTT.

J is TRBJ1-2 and V is TRBV6-1; perhaps TRBD1 as D (6 bases). The length of the CDR3 is 15 residues. The ends were cut back, 0 bases at V and 4 bases at J, with 12 bases in the middle. Germline CDR1 MNHNS, CDR2 SASEGT. CDR3 region: CASSEARTATYGYTF. The CDR3 nucleotides read TGTGCCAGCAGTGAAGCGAGGACAGCGACCTATGGCTACACCTTC.

The CDR3 bases are TGTGCCTGGAGTGTACTAAGCTTCGGGACAGTACTCACCGGGGAGCTGTTTTTT. It codes for CAWSVLSFGTVLTGELFF. V usage is TRBV30 and J usage is TRBJ2-2; 7 nucleotides align to TRBD1. The length of the CDR3 is 18 residues. The germline V gene has CDR1 GTSNPN and CDR2 SVGIG (reference sequence). The V and J ends lost 0 bases and 4 bases, in that order; junction bases with no gene match: 14.

This rearrangement joins TRBV7-9 to TRBJ1-1, with a tentative D call TRBD1 (5 bases). This CDR3 contains 18 residues. Germline V gives CDR1 SEHNR, CDR2 FQNEAQ (reference sequence). The V end lost 6 bases, the J end lost 1 base, and 24 bases lay between the germline ends. The CDR3 DNA follows: TGTGCCAGCAGAACTAGGGAGAGGGGTTCTTTACCGAACACTGAAGCTTTCTTT. Residues: CASRTRERGSLPNTEAFF.

The chain joins TRBV6-5 to TRBJ2-3, with 13 bases lining up with TRBD2. The germline gives CDR1 MNHEY, CDR2 SVGAGI. With V trimmed by 4 bases and J by 4 bases, 2 bases remained unmatched. CDR3 length: 15 amino acids. This chain's CDR3 is CASSWTSGSSDTQYF. CDR3 coding DNA: TGTGCCAGCAGTTGGACTAGCGGGAGTTCAGATACGCAGTATTTT.

For the CDR3, the DNA is TGTGCCAGTAGTATAGATTGGACCCAGGGGATCTACACCTTC. It codes for CASSIDWTQGIYTF. The genes are TRBV19 and TRBJ1-2; D might be TRBD1 (6 bases). CDR1 is LNHDA and CDR2 is SQIVND in the germline V gene (reference sequence). V was pared by 0 bases and J by 10 bases, with 15 bases between. This CDR3 contains 14 residues. The full variable domain, in which reference TRBV19 and TRBJ1-2 provide the parts outside the CDR3, is DGGITQSPKYLFRKEGQNVTLSCEQNLNHDAMYWYRQDPGQGLRLIYYSQIVNDFQKGDIAEGYSVSREKKESFPLTVTSAQKNPTAFYLCASSIDWTQGIYTFGSGTRLTVV.

This rearrangement joins TRBV19 to TRBJ1-2; D remains unclear. Per germline, CDR1 LNHDA and CDR2 SQIVND (reference sequence). With 5 bases removed from V and 3 bases from J, the gap between germline ends came to 7 bases. The CDR3 covers 12 residues. The CDR3 loop reads CASSERDYGYTF. For the CDR3, the DNA is TGTGCCAGTAGTGAACGGGACTATGGCTACACCTTC.

This clone turned up a few times. V and J are TRBV30 and TRBJ1-5; D remains ambiguous. Trimming removed 2 bases from V and 3 bases from J, with 8 bases in between. The CDR3 is 13 amino acids. Per the germline V gene, CDR1 is GTSNPN and CDR2 is SVGIG (reference sequence). CDR3 region: CAWSSHNNQPQHF. CDR3 bases: TGTGCCTGGAGTTCTCATAACAATCAGCCCCAGCATTTT.

V usage is TRBV2 and J usage is TRBJ1-5; TRBD1 matches 7 bases. The CDR3 has 15 amino acids. In germline, CDR1 is SNHLY, CDR2 FYNNEI. Trimming removed 2 bases from V and 3 bases from J; junction bases left unmatched: 4. The CDR3 region is CASSETGTANQPQHF. CDR3 coding DNA: TGTGCCAGCAGTGAAACCGGGACAGCCAATCAGCCCCAGCATTTT.

V and J are TRBV4-1 and TRBJ2-2; D might be TRBD1 (5 bases). CDR1 and CDR2 from the germline V gene are MGHRA and YSYEKL. The CDR3 length is 14 residues. V gave up 4 bases and J gave up 1 base, with 7 bases separating them. The CDR3: CASSLRVNTGELFF. CDR3 DNA: TGCGCCAGCAGCCTCAGGGTGAACACCGGGGAGCTGTTTTTT.

The chain couples TRBV5-1 to TRBJ1-5; D is unclear. The CDR3 is made up of 13 amino acids. Germline CDR1 is SGHRS and CDR2 is YFSETQ. The V gene lost 0 bases and the J gene lost 7 bases, with 8 bases spanning the gap. CDR3 in amino acids: CASSLGVEQPQHF. CDR3 nucleotides: TGCGCCAGCAGCTTGGGGGTAGAGCAGCCCCAGCATTTT.

V and J are TRBV5-6 and TRBJ1-5; no firm D call. The CDR3 runs to 12 residues. V shed 5 bases and J shed 4 bases, with 7 bases lying between them. Germline V gene sequence: CDR1 SGHDT, CDR2 YYEEEE. DNA for the CDR3: TGTGCCAGCAGACAAGGAAATCAGCCCCAGCATTTT. Protein product: CASRQGNQPQHF.